The TCR beta chain described here comes from a study of blood T cell repertoires in COVID-19 (dated by TCRdb to the early 2020s). Regarding the study in general: Samples covering the acute and convalescent phases of COVID-19 were provided by collaborators in the United States, Italy and Spain. The prospective study material was composed of cDNA or gDNA derived from T cells, B-cell-depleted T cells, or PBMCs. The dataset comprised deeply sampled blood TCRbeta repertoires from subjects exposed to, actively infected with, or recovered from COVID-19. A freely available public database, intended as a resource for researchers studying the immune response to SARS-CoV-2, is where the repertoires were released. Samples were obtained from the ongoing ImmuneRACE study (first 160 participants) and from about 1,300 subjects provided by 6 global collaborators. A de-identified subject ID, COVID-19 status, age in years and sex were almost always included in the sample metadata. Where available, HLA class I and class II types were taken from metadata supplied by the sample provider and were not determined by assay-based typing. The research as a whole found: The amount of clinical and demographic metadata varied by source and participant and was provided uncurated.

Each collaborating institution followed its own protocols to collect whole blood in K2EDTA tubes. For TCRbeta analysis, collaborators shipped samples in one of three forms: frozen whole blood, isolated PBMCs, or DNA extracted from either of those sample types. Concerning this clone: The clone's antigen remains unknown. Base qualities are not recorded, but no much larger clone differs from it by a single base.

Trimming accounts for 3 bases at V and 2 bases at J, while the number of junction bases matched to no gene is 3. CDR1 and CDR2 are drawn from the germline V gene (reference sequence): LNHDA, SQIVND. The CDR3 measures 16 amino acids from cysteine to phenylalanine. The DNA shown is the 48-base CDR3, in frame from base 1. The immunoSEQ Assay, a bias-controlled multiplex PCR, was used to amplify TCRbeta CDR3 regions from genomic DNA. The paper's data handling went like this. The number of nucleated cells in each sample was estimated from the amplification of reference gene primers within the assay. Sequence reads were collapsed and filtered to measure the absolute abundance of every unique TCRbeta CDR3 rearrangement. For each sample, productive Simpson clonality was calculated as the square root of Simpson's diversity index across productive rearrangements. TCRdb mirrors the immuneACCESS table, restricted to in-frame sequences. Some clones are absent from its copies; in checked studies, under half trace to an unresolved V gene, and the reason for the others is unknown. D and trimming come from the DNA, and the V and J calls and clone size come from that table. In this sample the table shows some 130,000 clones, about 90% of which occur a single time. The top ten hold under 3% of the sample.

Specimen: peripheral blood. The sequence links TRBV19 to TRBJ1-3; 11 junctional bases match TRBD1. This TCR came from a man aged 45-60 years with active COVID-19. Here is the DNA: TGTGCCAGTAGTATCCCGGGACAGGGGGCTGGAAACACCATATATTTT. Its coded protein is CASSIPGQGAGNTIYF. Full variable domain (CDR3 extended with the reference TRBV19 and TRBJ1-3 proteins): DGGITQSPKYLFRKEGQNVTLSCEQNLNHDAMYWYRQDPGQGLRLIYYSQIVNDFQKGDIAEGYSVSREKKESFPLTVTSAQKNPTAFYLCASSIPGQGAGNTIYFGEGSWLTVV.